This T cell receptor (beta chain) was recorded in a study of shared clonotypes between healthy human individuals. Study-level results: With four donors compared, 4.5% to 6.5% of naive CD4 clonotypes were shared.

As for this clone: Its antigen remains unknown.

Trimming shortened V by 4 bases and J by 1 base, and 14 bases separated the two germline ends. This CDR3 region has 15 residues. The germline V gene encodes CDR1 SGHRS and CDR2 YFSETQ. The data were produced by immunoSEQ multiplex PCR, yet TCRdb's version contains in-frame clones alone and is incomplete. The profile shows 950,000 to 1,100,000 clones, around four fifths of them singletons. The V gene is TRBV5-1, the J gene TRBJ2-5, with D unresolved. The sequence derives from a man aged 18 to 30 in good health. The sequenced sample consisted of memory CD4+ T cells sorted from blood. Described subset: CD45RA-negative fraction. The CDR3 loop reads CASSQEAGLQETQYF. The CDR3 nucleotides read TGCGCCAGCAGCCAGGAAGCCGGCCTCCAAGAGACCCAGTACTTC.